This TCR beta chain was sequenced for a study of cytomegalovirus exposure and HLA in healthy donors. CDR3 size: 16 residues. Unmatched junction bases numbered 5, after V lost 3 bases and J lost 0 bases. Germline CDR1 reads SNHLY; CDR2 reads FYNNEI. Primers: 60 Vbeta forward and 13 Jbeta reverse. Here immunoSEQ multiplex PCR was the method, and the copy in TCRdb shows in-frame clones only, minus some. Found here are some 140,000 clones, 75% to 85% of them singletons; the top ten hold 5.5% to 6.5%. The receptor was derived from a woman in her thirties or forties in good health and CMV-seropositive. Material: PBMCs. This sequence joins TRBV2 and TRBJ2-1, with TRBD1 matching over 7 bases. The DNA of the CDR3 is TGTGCCAGCAGTGAGGGACAGACCTACTCCTACAATGAGCAGTTCTTC. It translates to CASSEGQTYSYNEQFF.